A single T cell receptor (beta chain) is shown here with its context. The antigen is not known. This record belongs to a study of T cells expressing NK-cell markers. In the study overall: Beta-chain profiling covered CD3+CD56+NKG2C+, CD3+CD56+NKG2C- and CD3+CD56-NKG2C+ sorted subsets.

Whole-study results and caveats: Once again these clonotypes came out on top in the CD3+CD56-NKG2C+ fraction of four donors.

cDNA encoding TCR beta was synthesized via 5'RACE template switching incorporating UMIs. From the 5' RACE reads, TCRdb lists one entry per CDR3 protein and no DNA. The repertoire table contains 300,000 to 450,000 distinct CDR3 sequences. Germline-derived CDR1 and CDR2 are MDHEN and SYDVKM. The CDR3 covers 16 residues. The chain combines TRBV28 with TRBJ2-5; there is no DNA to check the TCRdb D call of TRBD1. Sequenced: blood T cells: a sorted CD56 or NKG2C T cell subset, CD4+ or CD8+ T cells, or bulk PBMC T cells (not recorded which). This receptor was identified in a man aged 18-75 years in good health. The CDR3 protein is CASSQLRGQGKETQYF.